These T cell receptor beta chains were read from a single sample in a study of blood T cell repertoires in COVID-19. This table comes from immunoSEQ multiplex PCR, and its TCRdb copy is limited to in-frame clones, with some not included. This sample has 130,000 to 150,000 clones, with less than 90% found just once. The sequencing input was PBMCs or T cells enriched from blood (not recorded which). The receptors shown here come from a woman between 45 and 60 years old who had been exposed to COVID-19. CDR3s include the opening cysteine and the closing phenylalanine or tryptophan. A D gene is named only where the DNA matches it firmly. Expanded clones get a size class; other rows say once, few or many, or leave the size out.

clone size,J gene,D gene,V gene,CDR3 DNA,CDR3 protein
-,TRBJ1-4,-,TRBV19,TGTGCCAGTACCCAAGACCCCGCCCGGGTGGAGTATAATGAAAAACTGTTTTTT,CASTQDPARVEYNEKLFF
-,TRBJ1-2,TRBD1,TRBV5-1,TGCGCCAGCAGCTTGGGAGGCGGACAGGGGAACTATGGCTACACCTTC,CASSLGGGQGNYGYTF
-,TRBJ1-2,-,TRBV12-3/TRBV12-4,TGTGCCAGCAGTTCCAGTCTCGGGGGCTACACCTTC,CASSSSLGGYTF
-,TRBJ2-1,TRBD2,TRBV19,TGTGCCAGTAGTATAGTCGGACTAGCGGGGACCTACAATGAGCAGTTCTTC,CASSIVGLAGTYNEQFF
once,TRBJ1-6,-,TRBV7-2,TGTGCCAGCAGCTTAGAGGGCAGGCCAGGGTCACCCCTCCACTTT,CASSLEGRPGSPLHF
-,TRBJ1-5,TRBD1,TRBV6-5,TGTGCCAGCACCGGGGACAGCCATAGCAATCAGCCCCAGCATTTT,CASTGDSHSNQPQHF
-,TRBJ2-3,TRBD1,TRBV14,TGTGCCAGCAGCCCCCTCCGGGGGACAGGGGGAACAGATACGCAGTATTTT,CASSPLRGTGGTDTQYF
-,TRBJ2-7,-,TRBV4-1,TGCGCCAGCAGCCAATCCTCCTCCTACGAGCAGTACTTC,CASSQSSSYEQYF
-,TRBJ2-7,TRBD2,TRBV5-4,TGTGCCAGCAGCCCTGGGTACGGGGGGGCCGGGTACGAGCAGTACTTT,CASSPGYGGAGYEQYF
-,TRBJ1-1,-,TRBV9,TGTGCCAGCAGCCCTACAGGGATAACTGAAGCTTTCTTT,CASSPTGITEAFF
-,TRBJ2-1,TRBD2,TRBV19,TGTGCCAGTAGTATCCGGGAGGGCTTCGACAATGAGCAGTTCTTC,CASSIREGFDNEQFF
-,TRBJ2-2,TRBD2,TRBV11-2,TGTGCCAGCAGCTTAGGGTCGGCTCGGCTAGCGGGAAGAGTCGGGGAGCTGTTTTTT,CASSLGSARLAGRVGELFF
-,TRBJ2-1,-,TRBV6-5,TGTGCCAGCAGCGGCGGGCCTTTTCCCTACAATGAGCAGTTCTTC,CASSGGPFPYNEQFF
few,TRBJ1-2,-,TRBV2,TGTGCCAGCACCACGACGAGGGCACAGGGTGGCTACACCTTC,CASTTTRAQGGYTF
-,TRBJ2-3,TRBD1,TRBV4-3,TGCGCCAGCAGCCAAGATTTAATAGGGGGCCTCCTCTCCGATACGCAGTATTTT,CASSQDLIGGLLSDTQYF
-,TRBJ2-2,TRBD2,TRBV27,TGTGCCAGCAGTCGGCTAGCGGGAAAGACCGGGGAGCTGTTTTTT,CASSRLAGKTGELFF
-,TRBJ1-1,TRBD1,TRBV5-4,TGTGCCAGCAGTCCGAGACAGGGTATTGACACTGAAGCTTTCTTT,CASSPRQGIDTEAFF
few,TRBJ2-2,-,TRBV12-3/TRBV12-4,TGTGCCAGCAGTCAAGGAGTCACCGGGGAGCTGTTTTTT,CASSQGVTGELFF
-,TRBJ2-7,TRBD2,TRBV9,TGTGCCAGCAGCTTGACTAGCGAGGGGGAGCAGTACTTC,CASSLTSEGEQYF
once,TRBJ1-1,-,TRBV19,TGTGCCAGTAGTCGGGGAATTCTGGAGATGAACACTGAAGCTTTCTTT,CASSRGILEMNTEAFF
-,TRBJ1-2,TRBD1,TRBV7-2,TGTGCCAGCAGCTCGACAGGGTATGGCTATGGCTACACCTTC,CASSSTGYGYGYTF
-,TRBJ2-5,-,TRBV5-6,TGTGCCAGCAGCAATCAACCCGGGCAAGAGACCCAGTACTTC,CASSNQPGQETQYF
-,TRBJ1-1,TRBD1,TRBV19,TGTGCCAGTAGGGGGACAGGGGGCTCGGGAACTGAAGCTTTCTTT,CASRGTGGSGTEAFF
-,TRBJ2-7,-,TRBV19,TGTGCCAGTAGGCCTGAGGTAGTAGCGGTGAGCGAGCAGTACTTC,CASRPEVVAVSEQYF
-,TRBJ1-1,TRBD1,TRBV5-1,TGCGCCAGCAGCTTGATCACCTTACAGGGGCTCACTGAAGCTTTCTTT,CASSLITLQGLTEAFF
-,TRBJ1-6,-,TRBV6-4,TGTGCCAGCAGTGACTCGGCAGGGGTAAATTCACCCCTCCACTTT,CASSDSAGVNSPLHF
once,TRBJ1-5,TRBD1,TRBV7-9,TGTGCCAGCAGCCCCGACAGGGGTGGCAATCAGCCCCAGCATTTT,CASSPDRGGNQPQHF
-,TRBJ2-2,TRBD2,TRBV7-4,TGTGCCAGCAGCAAGCGGGGGTCCGGGGAGCTGTTTTTT,CASSKRGSGELFF
few,TRBJ1-5,-,TRBV6-2/TRBV6-3,TGTGCCAGCAGTAAGGACACCCCCAATCAGCCCCAGCATTTT,CASSKDTPNQPQHF
-,TRBJ1-5,-,TRBV2,TGTGCCAGCAGTGAGTTTCGGAGACAGAATAGCAATCAGCCCCAGCATTTT,CASSEFRRQNSNQPQHF
-,TRBJ2-7,-,TRBV7-9,TGTGCCAGCAGTTCAGACCCGGACAAGGAGTACTTC,CASSSDPDKEYF
once,TRBJ1-2,-,TRBV7-2,TGTGCCATTCCCCGGGGCTATGGCTACACCTTC,CAIPRGYGYTF
-,TRBJ1-1,-,TRBV9,TGTGCCAGCAGCGTAGCCCCCGCGGGAATGAACACTGAAGCTTTCTTT,CASSVAPAGMNTEAFF
-,TRBJ1-1,TRBD1,TRBV11-2,TGTGCCAGCAGCTTCACGCAGGGGGTATTGCGTGGGGCTTTCTTT,CASSFTQGVLRGAFF
-,TRBJ2-1,TRBD2,TRBV5-8,TGTGCCAGCAGCCCCGAGGGAGCGGGAGGGATAGAGCAGTTCTTC,CASSPEGAGGIEQFF
-,TRBJ1-2,-,TRBV7-8,TGTGCCAGCAGCCCCGGGGGAGGTTCCATTACTAACTATGGCTACACCTTC,CASSPGGGSITNYGYTF
-,TRBJ1-1,-,TRBV3-1/TRBV3-2,TGTGCCAGCAGCCAAGCGCGGAGGAACACTGAAGCTTTCTTT,CASSQARRNTEAFF
-,TRBJ1-2,-,TRBV4-1,TGCGCCAGCAGCCAAGATTGGGGGGGAGGCTACACCTTC,CASSQDWGGGYTF
-,TRBJ1-5,TRBD1,TRBV6-2/TRBV6-3,TGTGCCAGCAGTCCAGGGACAGGCAATCAGCCCCAGCATTTT,CASSPGTGNQPQHF
-,TRBJ1-5,-,TRBV7-2,TGTGCCAGCAGCCTACGGGGGGGGAGGGATCAGCCCCAGCATTTT,CASSLRGGRDQPQHF
once,TRBJ1-6,-,TRBV10-1,TGCGCCATCACGAGGAATTCACCCCTCCACTTT,CAITRNSPLHF
-,TRBJ2-7,-,TRBV12-3/TRBV12-4,TGTGCCAGCAGTCAGGGGCCGCACGAGCAGTACTTC,CASSQGPHEQYF
-,TRBJ2-2,-,TRBV27,TGTGCCAGCAGTTCACTAGGATCCGGGGAGCTGTTTTTT,CASSSLGSGELFF
-,TRBJ1-1,-,TRBV30,TGTGCCTGGAGACCACTGGGGGGGAGACTTATGAACACTGAAGCTTTCTTT,CAWRPLGGRLMNTEAFF
-,TRBJ2-1,TRBD2,TRBV7-2,TGTGCCAGCAGCTTAGCAGTAGCGGGGTTATACAATGAGCAGTTCTTC,CASSLAVAGLYNEQFF
medium-sized,TRBJ2-1,TRBD2,TRBV6-4,TGTGCCAGCAGTGACTCTAGTAGTAGCGGGGTCTACAATGAGCAGTTCTTC,CASSDSSSSGVYNEQFF
-,TRBJ2-7,-,TRBV12-5,TGTGCTAGTGGTCTCGGGTCCTACGAGCAGTACTTC,CASGLGSYEQYF
-,TRBJ2-2,TRBD2,TRBV6-1,TGTGCCAGCAGTGAAGGGACTAGCGCCGGGGAGCTGTTTTTT,CASSEGTSAGELFF
-,TRBJ1-4,-,TRBV19,TGTGCCAGTAGGGGAGTTAATGAAAAACTGTTTTTT,CASRGVNEKLFF